The present TCR beta chain was sequenced within a study of cytomegalovirus exposure and HLA in healthy donors. About the study: As released early, the data held some 80 million unique TCRs from HLA-typed donors. Overall study results and limits: Most TCR sequences proved rare, with some public TCRs found in many donors.

Remarks on this clone: Its antigen is undetermined.

Trimming left V 5 bases short and J 8 bases short, with 18 bases between. Germline CDR1 MNHEY, CDR2 SMNVEV (reference sequence). This CDR3 comprises 14 residues. With 60 Vbeta and 13 Jbeta primers, the PCR was carried out. Authors' methods: About 11 million shared chains were among the about 80 million unique TCR beta chains that a later analysis counted. Sequencing used immunoSEQ multiplex PCR; TCRdb keeps in-frame clones, though not all of them. V, J and clone size are those of that table, while D and trimming were read from the DNA. The sample shows under 200,000 clones, roughly 75% of them seen only once.

Material: PBMCs. The sequence was collected from a male donor in good health and CMV-seronegative. The J gene is TRBJ1-2, the V gene TRBV27; maybe TRBD1 (5 bases). In DNA form, the CDR3 reads TGTGCCAGCAGTCCCAGGGAGGGTTTGGCCGGCTACACCTTC. It specifies CASSPREGLAGYTF.